This paragraph covers one TCR beta chain sequence. Its antigen is still unknown. Within one base of it there is no much larger clone, and no base qualities were kept. The source of the sample is a study of blood T cell repertoires in COVID-19 (dated by TCRdb to between 2020 and 2021). Regarding the complete study: The collaborator samples originated in the United States, Italy and Spain and spanned the acute and convalescent phases of COVID-19. Nearly every sample came with metadata listing a de-identified subject ID, COVID-19 status, age in years and sex. The material from the prospective study consisted of cDNA or gDNA derived from T cells, B-cell-depleted T cells, or PBMCs. Subjects who had been exposed to COVID-19, were actively infected with it, or had recovered from it provided the deeply sampled blood TCRbeta repertoires that made up the dataset. The repertoires were released in a freely available public database meant as a resource for research on the immune response to SARS-CoV-2. Samples came from the ongoing ImmuneRACE study (first 160 participants) plus 1,254 subjects from 6 global collaborators. Where available, HLA class I and class II types were obtained from metadata supplied by the sample provider rather than from assay-based typing.

Reading the germline V gene (reference sequence) gives CDR1 GTSNPN and CDR2 SVGIG. V is pared back by 5 bases and J by 5 bases, with 15 bases lying between the germline termini. Reading from cysteine to phenylalanine, the CDR3 counts 14 amino acids. Kept here is only the CDR3 DNA, which spans 42 bases and is read in frame from base 1. General conclusions and limits of the study: The quantity of clinical and demographic metadata differed by source and by participant and was supplied without curation.

Each collaborating institution followed its own protocols to collect whole blood in K2EDTA tubes. For TCRbeta analysis, collaborators shipped samples in one of three forms: frozen whole blood, isolated PBMCs, or DNA extracted from either of those sample types. TCRbeta CDR3 regions were amplified from genomic DNA using the immunoSEQ Assay, a bias-controlled multiplex PCR. As for the authors' bioinformatics: Within the assay, amplification of reference gene primers was used to estimate how many nucleated cells each sample contained. Sequence reads were collapsed and filtered to measure the absolute abundance of every unique TCRbeta CDR3 rearrangement. For each sample, productive Simpson clonality was calculated as the square root of Simpson's diversity index over productive rearrangements. TCRdb stores this immuneACCESS table with in-frame sequences only. Part of the clones is absent; in the studies checked, under half of the shortfall reflects unresolved V genes, and no reason is known for the rest. That table furnishes V, J and clone size, whereas the DNA furnished D and trimming. The sample table contains approximately 72,000 clones; only one count was recorded for roughly 87% of them. The top ten clones comprise 25% to 35% of the sample.

The source material was peripheral blood. The chain was built from TRBV30 and TRBJ1-4; the D gene is perhaps TRBD1, from 6 matching bases. The origin of this receptor is a man aged 50 to 60 with acute or convalescent COVID-19. The nucleotide sequence reads as follows: TGTGCCTGGTCAGGGGATAACAGGAATGAAAAACTGTTTTTT. Its protein product is CAWSGDNRNEKLFF. The CDR3, completed at both ends by the reference TRBV30 and TRBJ1-4 genes, gives the full variable domain SQTIHQWPATLVQPVGSPLSLECTVEGTSNPNLYWYRQAAGRGLQLLFYSVGIGQISSEVPQNLSASRPQDRQFILSSKKLLLSDSGFYLCAWSGDNRNEKLFFGSGTQLSVL.